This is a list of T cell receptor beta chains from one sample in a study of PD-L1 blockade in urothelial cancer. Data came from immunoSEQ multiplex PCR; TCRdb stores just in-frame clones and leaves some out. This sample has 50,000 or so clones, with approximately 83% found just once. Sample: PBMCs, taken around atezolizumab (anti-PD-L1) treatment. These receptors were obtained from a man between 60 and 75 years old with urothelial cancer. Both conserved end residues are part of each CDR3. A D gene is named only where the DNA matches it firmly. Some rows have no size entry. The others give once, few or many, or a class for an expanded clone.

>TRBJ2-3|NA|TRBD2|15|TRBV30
TGTGCCTGGAGTGTTGGTAGCGGGGCCGGCGGTACGCAGTATTTT
CAWSVGSGAGGTQYF
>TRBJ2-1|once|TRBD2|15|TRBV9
TGTGCCAGCAGCGTAGGAGGGGAGGGTAACAATGAGCAGTTCTTC
CASSVGGEGNNEQFF
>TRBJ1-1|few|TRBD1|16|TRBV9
TGTGCCAGCAGCGTAGCAGGACAGGGCATCTCCACTGAAGCTTTCTTT
CASSVAGQGISTEAFF
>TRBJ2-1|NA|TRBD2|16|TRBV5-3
TGTGCCAGAAGCTTGGAGTACCCGGGGGGGCATTCTGAGCAGTTCTTC
CARSLEYPGGHSEQFF
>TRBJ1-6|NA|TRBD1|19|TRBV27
TGTGCCAGCAGGGGCGAGAGTGGGACAGGGTTCAATATCAATTCACCCCTCCACTTT
CASRGESGTGFNINSPLHF
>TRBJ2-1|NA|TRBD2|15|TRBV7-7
TGTGCTAGCAGCTCGGGACTAGCGGTTGGCAATGAGCAGTTCTTC
CASSSGLAVGNEQFF
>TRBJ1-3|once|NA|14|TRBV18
TGTGCCAGCTCACCCCGGGGATCTGGAAACACCATATATTTT
CASSPRGSGNTIYF
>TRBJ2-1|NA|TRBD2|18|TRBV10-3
TGTGCCATCACCCAAAACCCGGGTCTGGGACTAGCGGGAAATGAGCAGTTCTTC
CAITQNPGLGLAGNEQFF
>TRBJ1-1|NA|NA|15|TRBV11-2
TGTGCCAGCAGCTTATATTCGGTGGTGAACACTGAAGCTTTCTTT
CASSLYSVVNTEAFF
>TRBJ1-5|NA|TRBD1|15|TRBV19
TGTGCCAGTAGTGAACACAGGGGCAGCAATCAGCCCCAGCATTTT
CASSEHRGSNQPQHF
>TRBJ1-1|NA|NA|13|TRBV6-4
TGTGCCAGCAGCCCCAGGAGGGGCACTGAAGCTTTCTTT
CASSPRRGTEAFF